Here is one T cell receptor (beta chain) with its context. Its specificity is unknown. Method: immunoSEQ multiplex PCR; TCRdb's copy keeps in-frame clones and lacks some. The data hold about 150,000 clones, with more than 85% observed a single time. This sample is part of a study of T cell responses to AZD1222 COVID-19 vaccine. Whole-study findings and limits: Among vaccine-associated CD4 TCRs, coverage spanned spike, with dominance at 160-218 and 743-854.

This CDR3 has 16 amino acids. The ends lost 5 bases at V and 4 bases at J; junction bases unmatched: 5. Germline-derived CDR1 and CDR2 are MNHEY and SMNVEV (reference sequence). This rearrangement joins TRBV27 to TRBJ1-6, with TRBD1 identical over 10 bases. This receptor was taken from an adult who received the AZD1222 COVID-19 vaccine. Material: peripheral blood, obtained 28 days after the second AZD1222 dose. The CDR3 DNA sequence: TGTGCCAGCAGTGGGGAGGGACAGGGGTATAATTCACCCCTCCACTTT. Translated: CASSGEGQGYNSPLHF.